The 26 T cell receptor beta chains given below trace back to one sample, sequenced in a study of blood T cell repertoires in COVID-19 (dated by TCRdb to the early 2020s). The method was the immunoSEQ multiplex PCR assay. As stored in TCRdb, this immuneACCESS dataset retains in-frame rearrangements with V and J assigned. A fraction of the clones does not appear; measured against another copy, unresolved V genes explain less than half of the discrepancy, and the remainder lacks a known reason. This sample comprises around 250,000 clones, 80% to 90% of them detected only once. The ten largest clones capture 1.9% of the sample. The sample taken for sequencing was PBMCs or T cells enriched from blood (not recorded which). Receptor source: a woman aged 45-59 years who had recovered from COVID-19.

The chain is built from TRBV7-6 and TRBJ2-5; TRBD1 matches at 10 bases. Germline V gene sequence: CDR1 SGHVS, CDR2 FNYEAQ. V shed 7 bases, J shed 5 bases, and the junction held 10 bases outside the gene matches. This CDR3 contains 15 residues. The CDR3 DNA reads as TGTGCCAGCACCTCTGACAGGGGGCGGTGGGAGACCCAGTACTTC. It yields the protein CASTSDRGRWETQYF.

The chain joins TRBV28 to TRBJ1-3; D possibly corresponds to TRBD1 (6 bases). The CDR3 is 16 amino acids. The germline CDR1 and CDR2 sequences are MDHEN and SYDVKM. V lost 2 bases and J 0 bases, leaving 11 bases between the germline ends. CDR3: CASSLATGSSGNTIYF. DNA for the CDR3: TGTGCCAGCAGTTTAGCCACAGGGTCCTCTGGAAACACCATATATTTT.

CDR3 residues: CASSSSPPDRDKAFF. In DNA form, the CDR3 reads TGTGCCAGCAGCTCATCCCCCCCCGACAGGGACAAAGCTTTCTTT. This chain connects TRBV11-2 to TRBJ1-1; 7 nucleotides line up with TRBD1. Germline V gives CDR1 SGHAT, CDR2 FQNNGV. The CDR3 extends over 15 amino acids. The V and J ends lost 4 bases and 9 bases, in that order; junction bases with no gene match: 14.

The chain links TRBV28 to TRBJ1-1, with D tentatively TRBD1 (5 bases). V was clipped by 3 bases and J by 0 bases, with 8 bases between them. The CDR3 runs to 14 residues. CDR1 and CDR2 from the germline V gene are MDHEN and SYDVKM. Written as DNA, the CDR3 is TGTGCCAGCAGTTTTCAGGGTATGAACACTGAAGCTTTCTTT. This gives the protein CASSFQGMNTEAFF.

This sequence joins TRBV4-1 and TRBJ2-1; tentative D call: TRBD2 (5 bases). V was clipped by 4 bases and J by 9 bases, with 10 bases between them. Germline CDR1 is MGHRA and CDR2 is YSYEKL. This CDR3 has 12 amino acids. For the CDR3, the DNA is TGCGCCAGCAGCCTTAGCGTAGGTGAGCAGTTCTTC. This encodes CASSLSVGEQFF.

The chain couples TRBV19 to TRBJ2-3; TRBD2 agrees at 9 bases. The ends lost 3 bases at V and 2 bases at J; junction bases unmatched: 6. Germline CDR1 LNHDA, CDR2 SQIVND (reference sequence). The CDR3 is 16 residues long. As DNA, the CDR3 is TGTGCCAGTAGTATTTTCGCTAGCGGGAACACAGATACGCAGTATTTT. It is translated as CASSIFASGNTDTQYF.

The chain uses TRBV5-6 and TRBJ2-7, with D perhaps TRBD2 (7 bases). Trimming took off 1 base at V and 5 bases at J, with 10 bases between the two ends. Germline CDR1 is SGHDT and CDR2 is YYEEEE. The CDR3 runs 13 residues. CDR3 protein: CASSLRGAHEQYF. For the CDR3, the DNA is TGTGCCAGCAGCTTGCGGGGGGCTCACGAGCAGTACTTC.

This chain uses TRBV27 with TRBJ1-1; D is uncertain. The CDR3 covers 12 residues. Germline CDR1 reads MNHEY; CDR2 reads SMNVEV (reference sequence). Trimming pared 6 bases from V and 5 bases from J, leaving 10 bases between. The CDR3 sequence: CASSLLRTEAFF. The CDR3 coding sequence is TGTGCCAGCAGCTTACTTCGGACTGAAGCTTTCTTT.

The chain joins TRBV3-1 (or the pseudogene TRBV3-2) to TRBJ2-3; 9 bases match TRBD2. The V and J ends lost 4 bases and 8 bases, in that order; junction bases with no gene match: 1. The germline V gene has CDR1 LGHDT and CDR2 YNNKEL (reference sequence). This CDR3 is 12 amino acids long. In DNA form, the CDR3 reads TGTGCCAGCAGCCTAGCGGGAGCTACGCAGTATTTT. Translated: CASSLAGATQYF.

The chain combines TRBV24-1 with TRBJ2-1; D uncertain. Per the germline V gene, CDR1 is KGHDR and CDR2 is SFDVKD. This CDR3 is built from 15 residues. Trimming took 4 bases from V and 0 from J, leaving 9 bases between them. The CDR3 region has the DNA TGTGCCACCAGTGAAGTAAGGAGCTCCTACAATGAGCAGTTCTTC. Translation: CATSEVRSSYNEQFF.

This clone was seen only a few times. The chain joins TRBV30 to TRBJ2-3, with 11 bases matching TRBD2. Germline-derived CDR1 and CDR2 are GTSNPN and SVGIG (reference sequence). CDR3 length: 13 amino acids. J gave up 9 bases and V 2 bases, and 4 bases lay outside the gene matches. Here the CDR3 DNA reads TGTGCCTGGAGTTCAGTAGCGGGGGGGACGCAGTATTTT. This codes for CAWSSVAGGTQYF.

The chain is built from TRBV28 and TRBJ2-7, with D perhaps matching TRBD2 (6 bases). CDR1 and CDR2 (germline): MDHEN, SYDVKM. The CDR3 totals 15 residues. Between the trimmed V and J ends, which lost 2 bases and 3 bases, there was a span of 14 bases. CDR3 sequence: CASSLDQRGNYEQYF. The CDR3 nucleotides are TGTGCCAGCAGTTTAGATCAACGCGGGAACTACGAGCAGTACTTC. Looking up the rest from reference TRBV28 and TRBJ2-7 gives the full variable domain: DVKVTQSSRYLVKRTGEKVFLECVQDMDHENMFWYRQDPGLGLRLIYFSYDVKMKEKGDIPEGYSVSREKKERFSLILESASTNQTSMYLCASSLDQRGNYEQYFGPGTRLTVT.

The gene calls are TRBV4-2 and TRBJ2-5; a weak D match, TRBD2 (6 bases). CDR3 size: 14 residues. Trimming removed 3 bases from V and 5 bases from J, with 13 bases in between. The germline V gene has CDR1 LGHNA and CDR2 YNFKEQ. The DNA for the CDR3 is TGTGCCAGCAGCCAGTTCATAGGAGGGGAGACCCAGTACTTC. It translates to CASSQFIGGETQYF.

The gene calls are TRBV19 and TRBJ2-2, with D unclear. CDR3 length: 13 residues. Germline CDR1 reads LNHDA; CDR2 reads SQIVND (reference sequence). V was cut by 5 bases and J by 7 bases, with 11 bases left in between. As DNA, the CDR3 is TGTGCCAGTAGTTCCCTTTTCGGCGGGGAGCTGTTTTTT. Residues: CASSSLFGGELFF.

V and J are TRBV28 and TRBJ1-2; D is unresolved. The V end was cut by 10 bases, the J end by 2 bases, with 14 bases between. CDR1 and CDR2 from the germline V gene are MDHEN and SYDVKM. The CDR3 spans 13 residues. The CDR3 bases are TGTGCCATCCGTCACCCAGGCAACTATGGCTACACCTTC. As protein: CAIRHPGNYGYTF.

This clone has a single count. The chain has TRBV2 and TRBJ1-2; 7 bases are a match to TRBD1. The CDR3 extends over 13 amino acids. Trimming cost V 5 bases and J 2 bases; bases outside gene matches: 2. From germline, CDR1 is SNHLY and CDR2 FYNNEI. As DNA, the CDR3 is TGTGCCAGCAGTACACAGGGGAACTATGGCTACACCTTC. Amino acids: CASSTQGNYGYTF.

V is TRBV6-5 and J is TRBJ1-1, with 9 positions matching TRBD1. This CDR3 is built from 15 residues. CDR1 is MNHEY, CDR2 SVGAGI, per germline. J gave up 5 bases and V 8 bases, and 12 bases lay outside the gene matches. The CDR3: CASRTGAAGHTEAFF. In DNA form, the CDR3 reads TGTGCCAGCCGGACAGGGGCCGCGGGGCATACTGAAGCTTTCTTT.

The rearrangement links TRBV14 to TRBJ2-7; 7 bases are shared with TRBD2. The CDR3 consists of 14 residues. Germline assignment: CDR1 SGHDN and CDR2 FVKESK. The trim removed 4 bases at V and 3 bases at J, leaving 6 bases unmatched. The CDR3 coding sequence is TGTGCCAGCAGCCGAAGAGCGGGAATCTACGAGCAGTACTTC. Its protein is CASSRRAGIYEQYF.

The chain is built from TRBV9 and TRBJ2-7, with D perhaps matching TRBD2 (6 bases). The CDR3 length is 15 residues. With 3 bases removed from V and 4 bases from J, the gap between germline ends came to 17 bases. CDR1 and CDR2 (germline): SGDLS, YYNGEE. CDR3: CASSGPGTRSYEQYF. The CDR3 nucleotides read TGTGCCAGCAGCGGGCCGGGGACTCGCTCGTACGAGCAGTACTTC.

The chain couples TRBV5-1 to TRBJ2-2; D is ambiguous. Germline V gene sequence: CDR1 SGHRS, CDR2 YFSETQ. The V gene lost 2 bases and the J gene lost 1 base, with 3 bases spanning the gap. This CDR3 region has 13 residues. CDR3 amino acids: CASSLQNTGELFF. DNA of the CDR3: TGCGCCAGCAGCTTACAGAACACCGGGGAGCTGTTTTTT.

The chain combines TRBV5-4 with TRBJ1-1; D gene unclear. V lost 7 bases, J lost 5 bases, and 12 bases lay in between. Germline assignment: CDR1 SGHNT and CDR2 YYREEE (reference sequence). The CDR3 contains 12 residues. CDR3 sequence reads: CASYHSETEAFF. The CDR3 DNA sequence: TGTGCCAGCTACCACTCGGAGACTGAAGCTTTCTTT. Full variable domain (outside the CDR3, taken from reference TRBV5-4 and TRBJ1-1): ETGVTQSPTHLIKTRGQQVTLRCSSQSGHNTVSWYQQALGQGPQFIFQYYREEENGRGNFPPRFSGLQFPNYSSELNVNALELDDSALYLCASYHSETEAFFGQGTRLTVV.

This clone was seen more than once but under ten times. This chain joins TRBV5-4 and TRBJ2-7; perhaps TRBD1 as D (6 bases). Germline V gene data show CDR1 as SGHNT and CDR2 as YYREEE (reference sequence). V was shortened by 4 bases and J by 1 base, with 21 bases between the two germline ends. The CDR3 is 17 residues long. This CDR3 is CASSRRLLRTVSYEQYF. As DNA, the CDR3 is TGTGCCAGCAGCCGGAGGCTGTTACGGACAGTATCCTACGAGCAGTACTTC.

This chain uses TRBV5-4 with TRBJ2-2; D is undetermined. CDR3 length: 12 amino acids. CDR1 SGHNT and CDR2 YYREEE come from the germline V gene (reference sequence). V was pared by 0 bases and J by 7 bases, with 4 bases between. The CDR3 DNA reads TGTGCCAGCAGCTTGGGAGACGGGGAGCTGTTTTTT. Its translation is CASSLGDGELFF.

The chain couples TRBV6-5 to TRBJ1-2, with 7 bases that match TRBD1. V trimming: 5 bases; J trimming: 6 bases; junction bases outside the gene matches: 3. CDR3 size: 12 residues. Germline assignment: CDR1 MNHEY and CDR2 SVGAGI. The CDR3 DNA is TGTGCCAGCAGTCGCGACAGGGATGGCTACACCTTC. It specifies CASSRDRDGYTF.

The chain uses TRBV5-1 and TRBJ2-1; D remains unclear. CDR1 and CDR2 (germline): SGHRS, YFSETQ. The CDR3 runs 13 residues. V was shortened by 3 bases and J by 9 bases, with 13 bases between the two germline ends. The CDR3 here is CASSYLARSEQFF. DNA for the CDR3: TGCGCCAGCAGCTACCTGGCGAGGAGTGAGCAGTTCTTC.

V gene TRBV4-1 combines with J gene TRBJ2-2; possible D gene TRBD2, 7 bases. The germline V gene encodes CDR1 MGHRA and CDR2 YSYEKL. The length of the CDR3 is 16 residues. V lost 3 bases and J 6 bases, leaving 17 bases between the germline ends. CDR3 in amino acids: CASSHHRGAGPGELFF. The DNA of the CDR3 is TGCGCCAGCAGCCACCATCGGGGGGCGGGACCCGGGGAGCTGTTTTTT.